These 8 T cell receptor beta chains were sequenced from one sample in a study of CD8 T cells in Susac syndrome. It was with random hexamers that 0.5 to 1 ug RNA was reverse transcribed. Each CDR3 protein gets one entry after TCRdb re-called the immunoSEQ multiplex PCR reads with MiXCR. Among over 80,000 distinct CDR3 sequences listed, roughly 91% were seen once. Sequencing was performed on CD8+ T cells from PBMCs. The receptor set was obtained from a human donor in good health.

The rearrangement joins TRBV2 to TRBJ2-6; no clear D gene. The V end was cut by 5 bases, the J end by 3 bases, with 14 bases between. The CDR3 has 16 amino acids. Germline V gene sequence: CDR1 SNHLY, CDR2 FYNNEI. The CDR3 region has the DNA TGTGCCAGCAGTAAATCGGCAGGAAGTGGGGCCAACGTCCTGACTTTC. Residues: CASSKSAGSGANVLTF.

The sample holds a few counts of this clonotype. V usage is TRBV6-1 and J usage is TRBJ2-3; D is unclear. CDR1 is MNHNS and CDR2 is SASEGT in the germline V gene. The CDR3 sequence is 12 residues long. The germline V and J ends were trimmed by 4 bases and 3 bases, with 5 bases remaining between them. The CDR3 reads CASSGSTDTQYF. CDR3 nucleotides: TGTGCCAGCAGTGGGTCGACAGATACGCAGTATTTT.

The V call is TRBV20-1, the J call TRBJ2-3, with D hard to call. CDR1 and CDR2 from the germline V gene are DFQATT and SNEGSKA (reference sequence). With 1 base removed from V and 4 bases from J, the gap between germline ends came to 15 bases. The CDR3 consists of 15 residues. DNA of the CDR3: TGCAGTGCTAGAGGTGGCCTCCGAGCGTCAGATACGCAGTATTTT. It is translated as CSARGGLRASDTQYF.

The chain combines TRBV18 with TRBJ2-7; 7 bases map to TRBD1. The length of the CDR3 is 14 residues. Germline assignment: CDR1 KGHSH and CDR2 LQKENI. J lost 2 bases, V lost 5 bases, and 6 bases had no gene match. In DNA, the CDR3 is TGTGCCAGCTCATCTACAGGGGTCCCCTACGAGCAGTACTTC. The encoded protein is CASSSTGVPYEQYF.

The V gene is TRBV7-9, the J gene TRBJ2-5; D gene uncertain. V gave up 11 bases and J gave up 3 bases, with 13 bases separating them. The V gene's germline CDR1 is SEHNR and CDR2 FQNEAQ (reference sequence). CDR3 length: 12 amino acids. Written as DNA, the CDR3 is TGTGCCGGGAAAGGCTCGGAAGAGACCCAGTACTTC. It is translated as CAGKGSEETQYF. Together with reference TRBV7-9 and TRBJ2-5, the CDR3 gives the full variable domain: DTGVSQNPRHKITKRGQNVTFRCDPISEHNRLYWYRQTLGQGPEFLTYFQNEAQLEKSRLLSDRFSAERPKGSFSTLEIQRTEQGDSAMYLCAGKGSEETQYFGPGTRLLVL.

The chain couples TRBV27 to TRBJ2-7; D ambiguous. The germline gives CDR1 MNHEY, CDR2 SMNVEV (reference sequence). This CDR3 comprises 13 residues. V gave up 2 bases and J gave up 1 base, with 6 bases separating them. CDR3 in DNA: TGTGCCAGCAGTTTAAGTCTTTCCTACGAGCAGTACTTC. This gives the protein CASSLSLSYEQYF.

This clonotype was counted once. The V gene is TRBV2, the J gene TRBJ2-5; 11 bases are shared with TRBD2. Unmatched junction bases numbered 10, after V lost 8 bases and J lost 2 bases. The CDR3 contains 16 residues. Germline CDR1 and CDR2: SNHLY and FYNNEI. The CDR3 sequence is CASHPRTSGLQETQYF. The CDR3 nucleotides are TGTGCCAGCCACCCGAGGACTAGCGGGCTTCAAGAGACCCAGTACTTC.

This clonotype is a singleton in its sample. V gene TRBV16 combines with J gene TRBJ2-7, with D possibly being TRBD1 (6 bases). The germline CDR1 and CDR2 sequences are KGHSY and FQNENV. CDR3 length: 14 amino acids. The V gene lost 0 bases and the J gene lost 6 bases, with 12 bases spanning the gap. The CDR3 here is CASSQSGRGFEQYF. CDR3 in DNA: TGTGCCAGCAGCCAATCGGGCAGGGGCTTCGAGCAGTACTTC.